This T cell receptor beta chain was obtained from a study of metastatic and nonmetastatic thyroid tumors. Thyroid surgery had not been preceded by any treatment in any patient. Germline V lookup: CDR1 SGHVS, CDR2 FQNEAQ. With V trimmed by 3 bases and J by 4 bases, 9 bases remained unmatched. The CDR3 loop spans 16 amino acids. TCRdb re-called the PCR reads via MiXCR. The sample holds about 22,000 clones, 18% seen once. The receptor comes from a male donor with papillary thyroid cancer or a benign thyroid nodule (not recorded which). Some clones in this sample may be carry-over from other donors' samples. This chain links TRBV7-8 with TRBJ2-7, with 10 bases fitting TRBD2. What was sequenced was adjacent normal tissue. The CDR3 DNA reads TGTGCCAGCAGCTTTCTAGCGGGAGAAGCCTCATACGAGCAGTACTTC. Protein product: CASSFLAGEASYEQYF.